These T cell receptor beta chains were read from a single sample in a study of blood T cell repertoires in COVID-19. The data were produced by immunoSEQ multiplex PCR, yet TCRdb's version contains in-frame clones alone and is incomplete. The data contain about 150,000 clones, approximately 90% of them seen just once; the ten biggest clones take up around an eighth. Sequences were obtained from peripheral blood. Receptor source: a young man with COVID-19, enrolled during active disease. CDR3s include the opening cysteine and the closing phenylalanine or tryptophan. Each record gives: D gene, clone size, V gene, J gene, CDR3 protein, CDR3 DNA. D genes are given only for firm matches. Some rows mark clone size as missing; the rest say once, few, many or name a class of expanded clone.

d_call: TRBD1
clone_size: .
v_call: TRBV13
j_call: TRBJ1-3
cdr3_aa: CASSSPVTGGEGNTIYF
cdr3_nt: TGTGCCAGCAGCTCGCCAGTAACAGGGGGCGAAGGAAACACCATATATTTT

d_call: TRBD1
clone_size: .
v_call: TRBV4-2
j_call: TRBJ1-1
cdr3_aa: CASSRTGVTEAFF
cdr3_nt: TGTGCCAGCAGCCGTACAGGGGTTACTGAAGCTTTCTTT

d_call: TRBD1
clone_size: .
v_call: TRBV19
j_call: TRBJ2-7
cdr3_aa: CASSAGTGGSYEQYF
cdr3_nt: TGTGCCAGTAGTGCGGGGACAGGGGGCTCCTACGAGCAGTACTTC

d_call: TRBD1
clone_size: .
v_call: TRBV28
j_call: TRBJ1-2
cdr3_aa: CASIGPTGANYGYTF
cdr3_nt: TGTGCCAGCATCGGACCCACAGGGGCTAACTATGGCTACACCTTC

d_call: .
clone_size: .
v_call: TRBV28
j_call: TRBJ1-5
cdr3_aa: CASRGAGPQHF
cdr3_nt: TGTGCCAGCAGGGGGGCCGGACCCCAGCATTTT

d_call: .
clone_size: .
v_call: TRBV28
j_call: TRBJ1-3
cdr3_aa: CASTKGGIAGNTIYF
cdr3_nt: TGTGCCAGCACCAAGGGGGGGATTGCTGGAAACACCATATATTTT

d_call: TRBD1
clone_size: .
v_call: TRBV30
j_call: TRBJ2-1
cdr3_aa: CAWRQGTVSYNEQFF
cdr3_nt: TGTGCCTGGAGACAGGGGACAGTCTCCTACAATGAGCAGTTCTTC

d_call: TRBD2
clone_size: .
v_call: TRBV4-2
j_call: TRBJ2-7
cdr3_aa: CASSLNSGTHEQYF
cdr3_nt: TGTGCCAGCAGCCTGAATAGCGGGACCCACGAGCAGTACTTC

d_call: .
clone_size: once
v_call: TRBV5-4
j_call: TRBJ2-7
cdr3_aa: CASSLAPGVSPYEQYF
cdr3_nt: TGTGCCAGCAGCTTGGCCCCCGGGGTGAGCCCCTACGAGCAGTACTTC

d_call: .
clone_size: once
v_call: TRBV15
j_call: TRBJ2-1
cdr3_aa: CATSRDWAREAHTFF
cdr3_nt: TGTGCCACCAGCAGAGATTGGGCCAGGGAGGCGCACACGTTCTTC

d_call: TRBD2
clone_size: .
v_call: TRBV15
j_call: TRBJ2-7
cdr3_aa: CATSRGLAGGEQYF
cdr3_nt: TGTGCCACCAGCAGGGGACTAGCGGGAGGCGAGCAGTACTTC

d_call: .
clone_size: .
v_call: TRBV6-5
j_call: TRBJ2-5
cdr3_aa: CASRQGLETQYF
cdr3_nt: TGTGCCAGCAGACAGGGTTTGGAGACCCAGTACTTC

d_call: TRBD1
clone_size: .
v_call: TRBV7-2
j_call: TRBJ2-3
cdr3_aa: CASSFGQGRDTQYF
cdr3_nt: TGTGCCAGCAGCTTCGGACAGGGGAGGGATACGCAGTATTTT

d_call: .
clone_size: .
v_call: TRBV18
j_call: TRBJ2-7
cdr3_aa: CASSPQTGSAYEQYF
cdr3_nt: TGTGCCAGCTCACCACAGACGGGGTCGGCGTACGAGCAGTACTTC

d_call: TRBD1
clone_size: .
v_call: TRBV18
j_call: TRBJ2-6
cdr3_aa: CASSPRDSVSGANVLTF
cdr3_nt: TGTGCCAGCTCACCACGGGACAGTGTCTCTGGGGCCAACGTCCTGACTTTC

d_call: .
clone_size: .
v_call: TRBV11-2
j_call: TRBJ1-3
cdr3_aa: CASSQVPRGGGNTIYF
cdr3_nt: TGTGCCAGCAGCCAAGTTCCCCGGGGAGGTGGAAACACCATATATTTT

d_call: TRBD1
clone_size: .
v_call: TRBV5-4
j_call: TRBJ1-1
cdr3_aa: CASSSDRGFMNTEAFF
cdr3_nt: TGTGCCAGCAGCTCCGACAGGGGATTCATGAACACTGAAGCTTTCTTT

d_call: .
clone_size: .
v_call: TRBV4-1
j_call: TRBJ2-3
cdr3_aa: CASSHSARGADTQYF
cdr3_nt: TGCGCCAGCAGCCACAGCGCCAGGGGCGCAGATACGCAGTATTTT

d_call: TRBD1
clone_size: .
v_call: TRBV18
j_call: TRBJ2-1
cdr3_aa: CASSPDRGSYNEQFF
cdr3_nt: TGTGCCAGCTCACCCGACAGGGGTTCCTACAATGAGCAGTTCTTC

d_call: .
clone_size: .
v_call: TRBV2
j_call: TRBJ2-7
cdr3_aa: CASSEDSSYEQYF
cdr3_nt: TGTGCCAGCAGTGAGGACAGTTCCTACGAGCAGTACTTC

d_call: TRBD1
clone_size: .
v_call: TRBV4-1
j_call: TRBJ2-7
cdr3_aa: CASSQDNFGRGSYEQYF
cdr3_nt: TGCGCCAGCAGCCAAGATAATTTTGGCAGGGGGTCCTACGAGCAGTACTTC

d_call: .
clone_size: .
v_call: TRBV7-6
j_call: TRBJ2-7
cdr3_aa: CASSPGVAYSYEQYF
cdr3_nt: TGTGCCAGCAGCCCCGGGGTAGCCTACTCCTACGAGCAGTACTTC

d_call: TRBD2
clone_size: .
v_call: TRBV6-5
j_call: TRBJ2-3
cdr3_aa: CASTNSGRADTQYF
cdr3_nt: TGTGCCAGCACTAATAGCGGGAGAGCAGATACGCAGTATTTT

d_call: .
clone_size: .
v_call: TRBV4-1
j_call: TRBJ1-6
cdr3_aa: CASSENWGVYDSPLHF
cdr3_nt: TGCGCCAGCAGCGAAAATTGGGGGGTTTATGATTCACCCCTCCACTTT

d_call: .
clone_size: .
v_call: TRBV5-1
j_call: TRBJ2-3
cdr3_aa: CASGPDRSTDTQYF
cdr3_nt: TGCGCCAGCGGCCCGGACAGAAGCACAGATACGCAGTATTTT

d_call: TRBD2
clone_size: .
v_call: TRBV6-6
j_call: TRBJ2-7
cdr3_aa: CASSYELQGAGGEQYF
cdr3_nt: TGTGCCAGCAGTTACGAACTACAGGGAGCGGGAGGTGAGCAGTACTTC

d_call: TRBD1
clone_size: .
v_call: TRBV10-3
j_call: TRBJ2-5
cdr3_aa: CAIRGDRGETQYF
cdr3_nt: TGTGCCATCAGGGGCGACAGGGGGGAGACCCAGTACTTC

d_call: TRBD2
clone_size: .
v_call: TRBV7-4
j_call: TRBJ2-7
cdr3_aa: CASSPSGLAGGPAIYEQYF
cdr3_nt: TGTGCCAGCAGCCCCTCAGGACTAGCGGGAGGGCCAGCAATCTACGAGCAGTACTTC

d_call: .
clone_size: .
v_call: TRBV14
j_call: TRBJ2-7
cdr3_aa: CASSQDGGIYEQYF
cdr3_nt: TGTGCCAGCAGCCAAGATGGGGGCATCTACGAGCAGTACTTC